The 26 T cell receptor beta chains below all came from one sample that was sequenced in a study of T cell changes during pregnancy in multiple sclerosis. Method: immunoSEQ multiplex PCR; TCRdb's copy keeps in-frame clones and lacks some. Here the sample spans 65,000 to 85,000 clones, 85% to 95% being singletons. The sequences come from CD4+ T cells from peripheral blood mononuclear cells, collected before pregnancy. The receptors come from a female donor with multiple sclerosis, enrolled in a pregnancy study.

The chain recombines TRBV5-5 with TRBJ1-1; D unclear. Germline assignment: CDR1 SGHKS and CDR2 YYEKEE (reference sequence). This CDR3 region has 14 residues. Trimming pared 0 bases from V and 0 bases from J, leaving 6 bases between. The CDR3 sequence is CASSLEWLNTEAFF. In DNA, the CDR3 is TGTGCCAGCAGCTTGGAGTGGCTGAACACTGAAGCTTTCTTT.

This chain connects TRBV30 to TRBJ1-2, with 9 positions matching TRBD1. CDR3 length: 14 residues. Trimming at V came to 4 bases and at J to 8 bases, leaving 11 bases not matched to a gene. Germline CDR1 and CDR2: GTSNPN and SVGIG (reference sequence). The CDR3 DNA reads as TGTGCCTGGATGGACTCCGGGACAGGGAGCGGCTACACCTTC. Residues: CAWMDSGTGSGYTF.

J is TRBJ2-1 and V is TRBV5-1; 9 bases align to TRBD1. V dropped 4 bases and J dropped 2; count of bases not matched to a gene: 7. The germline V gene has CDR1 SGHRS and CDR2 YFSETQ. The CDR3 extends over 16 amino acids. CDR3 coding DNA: TGCGCCAGCAGCCGACTAACAGGGGGCGCCTACAATGAGCAGTTCTTC. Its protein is CASSRLTGGAYNEQFF.

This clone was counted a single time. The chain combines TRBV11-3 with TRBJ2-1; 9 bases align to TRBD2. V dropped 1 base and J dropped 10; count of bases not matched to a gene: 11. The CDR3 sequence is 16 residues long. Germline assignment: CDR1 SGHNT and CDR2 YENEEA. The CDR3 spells CASSLGASGARREQFF. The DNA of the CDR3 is TGTGCCAGCAGCTTAGGCGCTAGCGGGGCCCGCCGGGAGCAGTTCTTC.

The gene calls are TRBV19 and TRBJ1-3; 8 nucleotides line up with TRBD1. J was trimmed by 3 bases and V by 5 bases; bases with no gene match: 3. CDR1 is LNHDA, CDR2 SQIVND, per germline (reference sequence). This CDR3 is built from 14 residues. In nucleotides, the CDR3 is TGTGCCAGTAGTTACGGACAGGGTGGAAACACCATATATTTT. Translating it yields CASSYGQGGNTIYF.

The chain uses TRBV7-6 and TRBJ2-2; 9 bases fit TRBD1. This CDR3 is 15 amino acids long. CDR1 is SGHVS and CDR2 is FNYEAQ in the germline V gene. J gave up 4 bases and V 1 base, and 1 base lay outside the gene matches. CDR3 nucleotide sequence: TGTGCCAGCAGCTTAGTACAGGGGGCCACCGGGGAGCTGTTTTTT. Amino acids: CASSLVQGATGELFF. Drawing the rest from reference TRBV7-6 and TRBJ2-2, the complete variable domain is GAGVSQSPRYKVTKRGQDVALRCDPISGHVSLYWYRQALGQGPEFLTYFNYEAQQDKSGLPNDRFSAERPEGSISTLTIQRTEQRDSAMYRCASSLVQGATGELFFGEGSRLTVL.

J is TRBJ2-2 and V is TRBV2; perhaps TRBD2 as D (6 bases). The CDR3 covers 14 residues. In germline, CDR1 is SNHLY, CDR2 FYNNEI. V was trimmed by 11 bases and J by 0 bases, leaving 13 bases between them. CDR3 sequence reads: CASRGEANTGELFF. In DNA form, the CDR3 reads TGTGCCTCACGAGGGGAGGCGAACACCGGGGAGCTGTTTTTT.

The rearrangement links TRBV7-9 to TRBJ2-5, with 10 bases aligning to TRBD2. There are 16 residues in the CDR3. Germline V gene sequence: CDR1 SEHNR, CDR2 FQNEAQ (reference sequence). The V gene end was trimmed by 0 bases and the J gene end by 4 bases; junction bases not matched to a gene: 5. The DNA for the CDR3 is TGTGCCAGCAGCTTAGCAAGCGGGGGGGCCGGAGAGACCCAGTACTTC. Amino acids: CASSLASGGAGETQYF.

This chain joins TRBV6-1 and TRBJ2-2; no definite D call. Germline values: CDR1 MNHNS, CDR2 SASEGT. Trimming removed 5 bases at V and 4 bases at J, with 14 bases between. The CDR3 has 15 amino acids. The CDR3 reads CASSLFITTTGELFF. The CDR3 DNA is TGTGCCAGCAGTCTATTTATCACTACCACCGGGGAGCTGTTTTTT.

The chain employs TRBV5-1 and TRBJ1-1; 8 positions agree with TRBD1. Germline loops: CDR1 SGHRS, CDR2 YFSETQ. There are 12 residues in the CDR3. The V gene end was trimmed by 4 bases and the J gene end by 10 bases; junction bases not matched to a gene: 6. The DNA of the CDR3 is TGCGCCAGCAGCACCGGACAGGGTCGAGCTTTCTTT. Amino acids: CASSTGQGRAFF.

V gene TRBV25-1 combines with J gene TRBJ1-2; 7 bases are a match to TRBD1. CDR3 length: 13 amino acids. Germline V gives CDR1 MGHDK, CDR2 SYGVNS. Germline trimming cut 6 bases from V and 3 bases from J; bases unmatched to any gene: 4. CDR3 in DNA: TGTGCCAGCAGGGGCAGGGGGGACTATGGCTACACCTTC. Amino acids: CASRGRGDYGYTF.

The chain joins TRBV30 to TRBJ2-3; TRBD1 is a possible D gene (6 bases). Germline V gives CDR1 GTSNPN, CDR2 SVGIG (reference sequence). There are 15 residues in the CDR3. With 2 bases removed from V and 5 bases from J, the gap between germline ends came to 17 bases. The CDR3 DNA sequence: TGTGCCTGGAGTTATTTTGAGGGGGTCGGAGATACGCAGTATTTT. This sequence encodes CAWSYFEGVGDTQYF.

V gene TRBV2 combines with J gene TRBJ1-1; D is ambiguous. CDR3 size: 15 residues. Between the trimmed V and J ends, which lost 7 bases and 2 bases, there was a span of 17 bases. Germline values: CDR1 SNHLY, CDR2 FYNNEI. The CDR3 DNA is TGTGCCAGCACTGGGCTAGGCGAGGGAAACACTGAAGCTTTCTTT. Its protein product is CASTGLGEGNTEAFF.

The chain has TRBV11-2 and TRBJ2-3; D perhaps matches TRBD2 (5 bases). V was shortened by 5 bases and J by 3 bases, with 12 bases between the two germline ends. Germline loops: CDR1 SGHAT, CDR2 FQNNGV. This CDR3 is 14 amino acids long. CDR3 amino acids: CASSPDWGTDTQYF. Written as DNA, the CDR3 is TGTGCCAGCAGCCCGGACTGGGGAACAGATACGCAGTATTTT.

As DNA, the CDR3 is TGTGCCAGCAGTTACGGGACAGGAAATGGCTACACCTTC. As protein: CASSYGTGNGYTF. The chain combines TRBV6-5 with TRBJ1-2; 8 bases are a match to TRBD1. CDR1 and CDR2 from the germline V gene are MNHEY and SVGAGI. The J segment lost 6 bases and the V segment lost 2 bases, leaving 2 bases of the junction unmatched. CDR3 length equals 13 residues.

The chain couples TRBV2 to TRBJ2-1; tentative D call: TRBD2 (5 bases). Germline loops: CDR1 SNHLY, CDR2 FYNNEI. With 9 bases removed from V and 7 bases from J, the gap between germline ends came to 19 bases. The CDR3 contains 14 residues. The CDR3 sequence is CASTERTRRNEQFF. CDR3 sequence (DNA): TGTGCCAGTACCGAGCGGACCCGTCGGAATGAGCAGTTCTTC.

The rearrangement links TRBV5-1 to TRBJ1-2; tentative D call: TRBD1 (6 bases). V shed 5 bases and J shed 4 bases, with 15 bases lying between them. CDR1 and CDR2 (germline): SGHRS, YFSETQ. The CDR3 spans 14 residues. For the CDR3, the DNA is TGCGCCAGCAGACCTGGGGGGGACACCTATGGCTACACCTTC. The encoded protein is CASRPGGDTYGYTF. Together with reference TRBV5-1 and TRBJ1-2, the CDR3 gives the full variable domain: KAGVTQTPRYLIKTRGQQVTLSCSPISGHRSVSWYQQTPGQGLQFLFEYFSETQRNKGNFPGRFSGRQFSNSRSEMNVSTLELGDSALYLCASRPGGDTYGYTFGSGTRLTVV.

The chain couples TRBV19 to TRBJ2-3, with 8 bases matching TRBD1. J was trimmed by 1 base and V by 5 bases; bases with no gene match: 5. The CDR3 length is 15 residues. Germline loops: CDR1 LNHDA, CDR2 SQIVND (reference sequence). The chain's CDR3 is CASSRPGQGTDTQYF. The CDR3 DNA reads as TGTGCCAGTAGTCGGCCGGGACAGGGCACAGATACGCAGTATTTT.

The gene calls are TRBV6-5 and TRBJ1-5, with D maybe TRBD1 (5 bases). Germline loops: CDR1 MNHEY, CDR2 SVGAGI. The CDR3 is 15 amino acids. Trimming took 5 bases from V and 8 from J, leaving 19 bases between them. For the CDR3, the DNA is TGTGCCAGCAGTAACCAGGGCCTTCCCCCTGAGCCCCAGCATTTT. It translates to CASSNQGLPPEPQHF.

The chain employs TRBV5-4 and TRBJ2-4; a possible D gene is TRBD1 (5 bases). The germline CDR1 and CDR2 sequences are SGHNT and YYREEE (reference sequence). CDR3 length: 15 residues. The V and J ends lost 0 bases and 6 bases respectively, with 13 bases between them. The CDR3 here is CASSLEMTDANIQYF. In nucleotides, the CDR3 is TGTGCCAGCAGCTTGGAAATGACAGATGCAAACATTCAGTACTTC.

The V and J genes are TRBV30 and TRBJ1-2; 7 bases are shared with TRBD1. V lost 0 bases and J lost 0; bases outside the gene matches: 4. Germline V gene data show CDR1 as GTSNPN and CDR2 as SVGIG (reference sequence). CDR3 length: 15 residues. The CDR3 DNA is TGTGCCTGGAGTGTATCCGGGACAGCTAACTATGGCTACACCTTC. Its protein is CAWSVSGTANYGYTF.

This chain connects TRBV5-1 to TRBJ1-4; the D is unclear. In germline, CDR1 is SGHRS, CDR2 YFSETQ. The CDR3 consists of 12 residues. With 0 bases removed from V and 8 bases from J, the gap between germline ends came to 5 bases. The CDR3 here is CASSLAGEKLFF. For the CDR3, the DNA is TGCGCCAGCAGCTTGGCGGGGGAAAAACTGTTTTTT.

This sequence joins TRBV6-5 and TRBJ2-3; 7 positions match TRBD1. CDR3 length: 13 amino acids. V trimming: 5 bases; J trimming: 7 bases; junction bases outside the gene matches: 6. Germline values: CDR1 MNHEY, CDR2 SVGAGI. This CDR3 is CASSTGVSNTQYF. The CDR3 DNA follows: TGTGCCAGCAGTACAGGGGTTTCAAATACGCAGTATTTT.

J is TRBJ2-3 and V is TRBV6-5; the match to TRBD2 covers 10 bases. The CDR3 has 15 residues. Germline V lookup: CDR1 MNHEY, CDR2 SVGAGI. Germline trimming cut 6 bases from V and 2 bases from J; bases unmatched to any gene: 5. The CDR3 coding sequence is TGTGCCAGCAGGGGGACTAGCGCATCCACAGATACGCAGTATTTT. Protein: CASRGTSASTDTQYF.

The CDR3 sequence: CASSFPRQDREFAGELFF. In nucleotides, the CDR3 is TGCGCCAGCAGCTTTCCCAGGCAGGACAGGGAGTTCGCCGGGGAGCTGTTTTTT. The rearrangement links TRBV5-1 to TRBJ2-2, with TRBD1 matching 8 bases. Germline CDR1 and CDR2: SGHRS and YFSETQ. The length of the CDR3 is 18 residues. V was pared by 2 bases and J by 6 bases, with 15 bases of the junction left unmatched.

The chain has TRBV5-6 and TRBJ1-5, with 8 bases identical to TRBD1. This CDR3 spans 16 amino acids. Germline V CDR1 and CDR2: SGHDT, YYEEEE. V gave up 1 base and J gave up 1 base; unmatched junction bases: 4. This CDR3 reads CASSLQGQGSNQPQHF. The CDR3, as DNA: TGTGCCAGCAGCTTGCAAGGACAGGGAAGCAATCAGCCCCAGCATTTT.